The present TCR beta chain was sequenced within a study of T cells after yellow fever vaccination (dated 2019 in TCRdb). Concerning the study at large: Libraries from fractions with low cell numbers were prepared with the SMART-Seq v4 Ultra Low Input RNA kit. Two healthy male donors, one aged 18 to 29 and one aged 30 to 39 years, were included in the cohort. To follow T-cell clones before and after primary and booster YFV17D yellow fever vaccination, bulk TCR alpha and beta repertoires were sequenced over time. Blood was drawn at multiple timepoints before and after primary and secondary immunization, with bulk PBMC replicates and cell subsets isolated.

The germline V gene (reference sequence) supplies CDR1 SEHNR and CDR2 FQNEAQ. Trimming removed 3 bases from V and 0 bases from J; the gene matches leave 7 bases unexplained. The CDR3 runs 16 residues from the cysteine to the phenylalanine. Only the CDR3 part of the read is kept: 48 bases, read in frame from the first base. Results the study describes overall, beyond this receptor: Because abundant contaminating clonotypes from the bulk population could be contained in FACS-sorted repertoires, computational filtering was required. The study included only two donors, which limits how far the findings can be generalized. Compared with the primary T-cell response, the secondary T-cell response was weaker but faster, peaking on day 5 rather than day 15. A small fraction of clonotypes showed up in both the CD4 and CD8 compartments, probably as a result of convergent recombination. Most clones expanded after primary vaccination (almost 97% of CD4 and around nine tenths of CD8) were re-detected after the booster, suggesting that broad memory maintenance occurred.

Interpreted using the paper, the treatment or condition label stands for: live attenuated yellow fever vaccine strain. PBMCs were isolated from peripheral blood using a standard Ficoll-Paque protocol. CD4 and CD8 T-cell fractions were isolated with Dynabeads CD4 and CD8 positive selection kits. TriZol was used to extract RNA from bulk PBMCs, CD4 and CD8 fractions, and dextramer-positive and dextramer-negative fractions. The sequencer listed for this sample is Illumina NovaSeq 6000. TCR cDNA was synthesized by 5'RACE template switching, which introduced a universal primer site and unique molecular identifiers. Priming for cDNA synthesis came from both the TCR alpha and TCR beta constant segments. Libraries were amplified in two PCR steps, with sample barcodes and sequencing adapters added in the second step. Sequencing of the libraries was done on either Illumina HiSeq 2500 (2x100 bp) or NovaSeq (2x150 bp). Per the authors' processing: Reads were demultiplexed and collapsed into UMI consensus sequences with MIGEC, and V(D)J alignment was performed with MiXCR. Vaccine-responding clonotypes were defined with edgeR using replicate PBMC samples, requiring FDR below 0.01 and a log2 fold change above 5 up to day 15. CD4 or CD8 identity was assigned to each bulk clonotype according to whether the clonotype was present at higher abundance in the sequenced CD4 repertoire or the sequenced CD8 repertoire. Using fastp trimming at Q25 and MiXCR clonotype assembly, TCRdb reanalyzed the public sequencing data and kept in-frame beta chains. Rows matching on CDR3 protein sequence are summarized as one entry with the most common DNA and genes. TCRdb's processing, not the study's, gives the V and J calls here. In this sample the table shows approximately 130,000 distinct CDR3 sequences, roughly 15% of which occur a single time. The ten top clones hold 40% to 45% of the sample.

In regard to this clonotype: Its antigen has not been determined. No base qualities exist here, and no much larger clone lies one base off it.

Recombination connected TRBV7-9 to TRBJ1-1, with TRBD1 matching 7 junction bases. Sequenced here: CD8+ T cells sorted from PBMCs, sampled 5 days after the yellow fever booster vaccination. The TCR comes from a man aged 18 to 29 who received the YFV17D yellow fever vaccine. CDR3 reads: CASSFGTEMMNTEAFF. Read as DNA, the sequence is TGTGCCAGCAGCTTCGGGACAGAAATGATGAACACTGAAGCTTTCTTT.